The rows below give T cell receptor beta chains drawn from one sample of a study of shared clonotypes between healthy human individuals. Data came from immunoSEQ multiplex PCR; TCRdb stores just in-frame clones and leaves some out. The sample records about 1 million clones, around 74% being singletons. Sequences were obtained from memory CD4+ T cells sorted from blood. These receptors were taken from a man between 18 and 35 years old in good health. The CDR3 runs from the conserved cysteine through the conserved F or W. D genes are given only for firm matches. Only some rows state a clone size, as once, few, many or a class for expanded clones.

CDR3 protein,CDR3 DNA,D gene,V gene,clone size,J gene
CASSDGTVYTEAFF,TGTGCCAGCAGTGACGGGACAGTTTACACTGAAGCTTTCTTT,TRBD1,TRBV2,.,TRBJ1-1
CASSAGTGDLRGYTF,TGTGCCAGCAGCGCAGGGACAGGGGATTTGCGCGGCTACACCTTC,TRBD1,TRBV7-2,.,TRBJ1-2
CASSPGVRQPQHF,TGTGCCAGCTCACCGGGGGTGCGCCAGCCCCAGCATTTT,.,TRBV18,.,TRBJ1-5
CASRLPGGKLFF,TGTGCCAGCCGACTGCCAGGGGGTAAACTGTTTTTT,TRBD1,TRBV2,.,TRBJ1-4
CASSSLPTNEQFF,TGTGCCAGCAGCTCACTTCCCACCAATGAGCAGTTCTTC,.,TRBV7-2,.,TRBJ2-1
CASSRDRGDSPLHF,TGTGCCAGCAGCCGGGACAGGGGGGATTCACCCCTCCACTTT,TRBD1,TRBV7-9,.,TRBJ1-6
CASGYPGQGATEAFF,TGCGCCAGCGGCTACCCGGGACAGGGTGCCACTGAAGCTTTCTTT,TRBD1,TRBV5-1,.,TRBJ1-1
CASSSTGPGNTIYF,TGTGCCAGCAGCTCGACGGGTCCTGGAAACACCATATATTTT,.,TRBV11-3,.,TRBJ1-3
CASSPTSGNTGELFF,TGTGCCAGCAGCCCGACTAGCGGGAACACCGGGGAGCTGTTTTTT,TRBD2,TRBV11-2,.,TRBJ2-2
CASLISGCTEAFF,TGTGCCAGTCTAATTTCAGGGTGCACTGAAGCTTTCTTT,.,TRBV11-3,.,TRBJ1-1
CASNPGPERGQFF,TGTGCCAGCAACCCGGGCCCGGAACGTGGGCAGTTCTTC,.,TRBV18,.,TRBJ2-1
CASSLFRDRASGELFF,TGTGCCAGCAGTTTATTCCGGGACAGGGCGTCCGGGGAGCTGTTTTTT,TRBD1,TRBV28,few,TRBJ2-2
CASSLLAGVGNEQFF,TGTGCCAGCAGTTTGCTAGCGGGAGTCGGGAATGAGCAGTTCTTC,TRBD2,TRBV7-6,.,TRBJ2-1
CASSPNRGTPLEQYF,TGTGCCAGCTCACCCAACAGGGGAACCCCACTCGAGCAGTACTTC,TRBD1,TRBV18,.,TRBJ2-7
CASSPGTSGRTDTQYF,TGTGCCAGCAGCCCGGGGACTAGCGGGAGGACAGATACGCAGTATTTT,TRBD2,TRBV11-2,.,TRBJ2-3
CATSRDKLAGREQYF,TGTGCCACCAGCAGAGATAAACTAGCGGGGCGTGAGCAGTACTTC,TRBD2,TRBV15,.,TRBJ2-7
CVIAGGHPYEQYF,TGTGTTATAGCGGGAGGCCATCCCTACGAGCAGTACTTC,TRBD2,TRBV6-5,few,TRBJ2-7
CASSVGQGVNTEAFF,TGTGCCAGCAGCGTGGGACAGGGAGTGAACACTGAAGCTTTCTTT,TRBD1,TRBV9,.,TRBJ1-1
CAWERQGGQETQYF,TGTGCCTGGGAAAGACAGGGTGGACAAGAGACCCAGTACTTC,TRBD1,TRBV30,.,TRBJ2-5
CASSLTQGSTGELFF,TGTGCCAGCAGCTTGACCCAGGGTTCCACCGGGGAGCTGTTTTTT,.,TRBV7-8,.,TRBJ2-2
CASSWWGQENNEQFF,TGCGCCAGCAGCTGGTGGGGACAGGAGAACAATGAGCAGTTCTTC,TRBD1,TRBV5-1,few,TRBJ2-1
CAISRTSGSTDTQYF,TGTGCCATCAGTCGTACTAGCGGGAGCACAGATACGCAGTATTTT,TRBD2,TRBV10-3,.,TRBJ2-3
CASSPDGNYGYTF,TGTGCCAGCAGCCCGGACGGTAACTATGGCTACACCTTC,.,TRBV5-4,.,TRBJ1-2
CASSSDSGANVLTF,TGTGCCAGCAGTTCAGACTCTGGGGCCAACGTCCTGACTTTC,.,TRBV7-2,.,TRBJ2-6
CASSVEGVSGNTIYF,TGTGCCAGCAGCGTAGAGGGCGTCTCTGGAAACACCATATATTTT,.,TRBV9,.,TRBJ1-3
CASIGGGSGYTF,TGTGCCAGCATCGGGGGTGGCTCTGGCTACACCTTC,.,TRBV28,.,TRBJ1-2
CASSFVRGLAGGFSSYEQYF,TGTGCCAGCAGTTTTGTGCGAGGACTAGCGGGGGGGTTCAGCTCCTACGAGCAGTACTTC,TRBD2,TRBV28,.,TRBJ2-7
CAISDAGGGQFF,TGTGCCATCAGTGATGCAGGCGGGGGGCAGTTCTTC,TRBD2,TRBV10-3,.,TRBJ2-1
CASRPDQRVGEQYF,TGTGCCAGCAGACCGGACCAAAGGGTCGGCGAGCAGTACTTC,.,TRBV6-5,.,TRBJ2-7
CASSPAGQRGGPQHF,TGTGCCAGCTCACCAGCGGGACAGCGGGGCGGGCCCCAGCATTTT,TRBD1,TRBV18,few,TRBJ1-5
CASSLAGSSYEQYF,TGTGCCAGCAGCTTAGCCGGATCCTCCTACGAGCAGTACTTC,.,TRBV7-2,.,TRBJ2-7
CASSLYGGEKLFF,TGTGCCAGTAGCCTGTACGGAGGGGAAAAACTGTTTTTT,.,TRBV19,few,TRBJ1-4
CASSEAGGVVYEQYF,TGTGCCAGCAGTGAAGCGGGCGGTGTCGTATACGAGCAGTACTTC,.,TRBV6-1,.,TRBJ2-7
CASSSAGGKETQYF,TGTGCCAGCAGCTCCGCTGGGGGCAAAGAGACCCAGTACTTC,.,TRBV7-2,.,TRBJ2-5
CASAGYSGSYEQYF,TGTGCCAGCGCGGGGTATAGCGGGAGCTACGAGCAGTACTTC,TRBD2,TRBV27,.,TRBJ2-7
CASSDRLGQETQYF,TGTGCCAGCAGTGACCGACTAGGGCAAGAGACCCAGTACTTC,.,TRBV6-1,.,TRBJ2-5
CASSFQGESPLHF,TGTGCCAGCAGCTTCCAGGGAGAATCACCCCTCCACTTT,.,TRBV7-8,many,TRBJ1-6
CASRAPGQLYEQYF,TGTGCCAGCAGAGCGCCGGGACAGTTATACGAGCAGTACTTC,TRBD1,TRBV28,.,TRBJ2-7
CASSNRDSQPQHF,TGTGCCAGTAGTAACAGGGATAGTCAGCCCCAGCATTTT,.,TRBV19,.,TRBJ1-5
CASSQGGLGVVNTGELFF,TGTGCCAGCAGCCAAGGTGGGCTGGGGGTTGTGAACACCGGGGAGCTGTTTTTT,.,TRBV4-2,few,TRBJ2-2
CASSHPRDRFMNEQFF,TGTGCCAGCAGCCACCCTCGGGACAGGTTTATGAATGAGCAGTTCTTC,TRBD1,TRBV2,.,TRBJ2-1
CASSLLPASNQPQHF,TGTGCCAGCAGCCTATTACCGGCCAGCAATCAGCCCCAGCATTTT,.,TRBV6-5,.,TRBJ1-5
CASSPGTSGSLNEQFF,TGCGCCAGCAGCCCCGGGACTAGCGGGAGCTTGAATGAGCAGTTCTTC,TRBD2,TRBV4-3,.,TRBJ2-1
CATSRDPGGYEQYF,TGTGCCACCAGCAGAGACCCCGGCGGCTACGAGCAGTACTTC,.,TRBV15,few,TRBJ2-7
CASGGGLFYEQYF,TGTGCTAGTGGGGGTGGGTTGTTCTACGAGCAGTACTTC,.,TRBV12-5,once,TRBJ2-7
CASSLGRGLGPSTDTQYF,TGTGCCAGCAGCTTAGGCCGCGGTTTAGGTCCTAGCACAGATACGCAGTATTTT,.,TRBV11-2,.,TRBJ2-3
CASSRGTGVDEQFF,TGCGCCAGCAGCCGCGGGACAGGGGTCGATGAGCAGTTCTTC,TRBD1,TRBV4-1,few,TRBJ2-1
CASTSGRGPGVTKNIQYF,TGTGCCAGCACCTCCGGGCGGGGGCCCGGGGTTACCAAAAACATTCAGTACTTC,.,TRBV5-6,few,TRBJ2-4
CASSLEPLNEQFF,TGTGCCAGCAGCTTAGAGCCCCTCAATGAGCAGTTCTTC,.,TRBV11-1,once,TRBJ2-1
CASSSRADTQYF,TGTGCCAGCAGCTCTAGGGCCGATACGCAGTATTTT,.,TRBV7-9,.,TRBJ2-3
CASTRGNTEAFF,TGTGCCTCAACTCGAGGGAACACTGAAGCTTTCTTT,.,TRBV30,few,TRBJ1-1
CASSLTSGTSNTEAFF,TGCGCCAGCAGCTTGACATCGGGCACTTCGAACACTGAAGCTTTCTTT,.,TRBV5-1,.,TRBJ1-1
CASSPEGGRGQGYTF,TGTGCCAGCAGCCCAGAGGGGGGCAGGGGCCAAGGCTACACCTTC,.,TRBV7-9,.,TRBJ1-2
CARSRTGGIQPQHF,TGTGCCCGGAGTAGGACAGGGGGTATTCAGCCCCAGCATTTT,TRBD1,TRBV30,.,TRBJ1-5
CASSLAADRGYGYTF,TGTGCCAGCAGTTTAGCCGCCGACAGGGGATATGGCTACACCTTC,TRBD1,TRBV28,.,TRBJ1-2
CASSLGFSYGYTF,TGTGCCAGCAGTTTAGGCTTCTCCTATGGCTACACCTTC,.,TRBV27,once,TRBJ1-2
CASSQVGAGGADTQYF,TGCGCCAGCAGCCAAGTAGGAGCGGGAGGTGCAGATACGCAGTATTTT,TRBD2,TRBV4-1,.,TRBJ2-3